These T cell receptor beta chains were read from a single sample in a study of blood T cells in healthy people across ages. In TCRdb, the 5' RACE reads were re-called with MiXCR into one record per CDR3 protein. Of hundreds of thousands of distinct CDR3 sequences in the sample, roughly 20% were seen once. Sequencing was carried out using blood. These TCRs come from an older man in good health. Both conserved end residues are part of each CDR3. A D gene is named only where the DNA matches it firmly. Size is stated for part of the rows, as once, few or many counts, or as a class when the clone is expanded.

v_call: TRBV14; j_call: -; d_call: -; clone_size: -; cdr3_aa: CASSPNDRAFQETQYF
v_call: TRBV5-1; j_call: TRBJ1-4; d_call: TRBD1; clone_size: few; cdr3_aa: CASSLSADRDEKLFF
v_call: TRBV20-1; j_call: -; d_call: -; clone_size: few; cdr3_aa: CSARTITYEQYF
v_call: TRBV7-9; j_call: TRBJ1-1; d_call: -; clone_size: few; cdr3_aa: CASSLAGQEAFF
v_call: TRBV7-9; j_call: TRBJ1-2; d_call: -; clone_size: once; cdr3_aa: CASSPWTEINYGYTF
v_call: TRBV7-2; j_call: TRBJ2-5; d_call: -; clone_size: few; cdr3_aa: CASSRPATQETQYF
v_call: TRBV25-1; j_call: TRBJ2-3; d_call: TRBD2; clone_size: few; cdr3_aa: CASSRGLATGGTDTQYF
v_call: TRBV6-2/TRBV6-3; j_call: TRBJ1-5; d_call: TRBD1; clone_size: -; cdr3_aa: CASSTDRGIGPQHF
v_call: TRBV3-1; j_call: TRBJ1-1; d_call: -; clone_size: -; cdr3_aa: CASSLRGVNTEAFF
v_call: TRBV20-1; j_call: TRBJ2-3; d_call: TRBD2; clone_size: -; cdr3_aa: CSARISGTSGILYF
v_call: TRBV5-1; j_call: TRBJ2-1; d_call: TRBD2; clone_size: few; cdr3_aa: CASSLALAGFNEQFF